This section outlines one T cell receptor beta chain sequence together with its context. Its target is unknown. This specimen belongs to a study of cytomegalovirus exposure and HLA in healthy donors. The study's findings and limits: Cytomegalovirus-associated status was assigned to 150 to 200 TCR beta chains.

Donors were drawn from the roughly 130-subject validation cohort, separate from the approximately 700-subject first cohort. Assay used: immunoSEQ multiplex PCR; TCRdb lists only in-frame clones, some missing. This table has about 260,000 clones, about 90% appearing once. The germline gives CDR1 SGHNT, CDR2 YENEEA. This CDR3 comprises 15 residues. J lost 5 bases, V lost 6 bases, and 9 bases had no gene match. This receptor was obtained from a woman aged 30 to 39 in good health and CMV-seronegative. The V gene is TRBV11-3, the J gene TRBJ2-1; 8 bases are a match to TRBD1. Sequencing used PBMCs. CDR3 in amino acids: CASRTGQELNNEQFF. The CDR3 region has the DNA TGTGCCAGCAGGACGGGACAGGAGTTAAACAATGAGCAGTTCTTC.